This passage covers 25 T cell receptor beta chains from one sample sequenced in a study of OX40 agonist ivuxolimab in advanced cancers. Clones were read by immunoSEQ multiplex PCR, and TCRdb kept only the in-frame ones, dropping some. The data contain tens of thousands of clones, roughly 94% of them seen just once; the ten biggest clones take up around 10%. The sample here was CD4+ or CD8+ T cells sorted from blood, taken in a trial of the OX40 agonist ivuxolimab. These receptors all stem from an adult with an advanced solid tumor such as melanoma, head and neck, liver or kidney cancer.

The V call is TRBV19, the J call TRBJ2-7, with D perhaps matching TRBD1 (5 bases). The CDR3 is 13 residues long. CDR1 and CDR2 (germline): LNHDA, SQIVND (reference sequence). V lost 6 bases, J lost 2 bases, and 11 bases lay in between. CDR3 residues: CASRPQDTYEQYF. The CDR3 region has the DNA TGTGCCAGTAGACCACAGGATACCTACGAGCAGTACTTC. The full variable domain, its missing parts supplied by reference TRBV19 and TRBJ2-7, is DGGITQSPKYLFRKEGQNVTLSCEQNLNHDAMYWYRQDPGQGLRLIYYSQIVNDFQKGDIAEGYSVSREKKESFPLTVTSAQKNPTAFYLCASRPQDTYEQYFGPGTRLTVT.

The chain recombines TRBV5-4 with TRBJ2-7; tentative D call: TRBD1 (6 bases). Germline lookup yields CDR1 SGHNT and CDR2 YYREEE (reference sequence). The germline V and J ends were trimmed by 4 bases and 1 base, with 9 bases remaining between them. The CDR3 covers 13 residues. The CDR3 coding sequence is TGTGCCAGCAGCCAGGACAGATCCTACGAGCAGTACTTC. Its protein product is CASSQDRSYEQYF.

By sample fraction, this clone is medium-sized. The chain joins TRBV5-1 to TRBJ2-1, with 10 bases aligning to TRBD2. The CDR3 covers 15 residues. J was trimmed by 8 bases and V by 3 bases; bases with no gene match: 8. Looked up from germline, CDR1 is SGHRS and CDR2 is YFSETQ. CDR3 amino acids: CASSSSSGSGHEQFF. The CDR3 coding sequence is TGCGCCAGCAGCTCCTCTAGCGGGAGCGGCCATGAGCAGTTCTTC. Complete variable domain (other parts from reference TRBV5-1 and TRBJ2-1): KAGVTQTPRYLIKTRGQQVTLSCSPISGHRSVSWYQQTPGQGLQFLFEYFSETQRNKGNFPGRFSGRQFSNSRSEMNVSTLELGDSALYLCASSSSSGSGHEQFFGPGTRLTVL.

This chain joins TRBV7-2 and TRBJ2-7; 8 positions agree with TRBD1. Germline CDR1 is SGHTA and CDR2 is FQGNSA. The CDR3 has 14 residues. V was pared by 3 bases and J by 5 bases, with 6 bases of the junction left unmatched. CDR3 sequence (DNA): TGTGCCAGCAGCTTCGACAGGGGCCGTCACGAGCAGTACTTC. Translation gives CASSFDRGRHEQYF.

The CDR3 DNA sequence: TGTGCCAGCAGCTCTCGGGGGTCCACATCCTACGAGCAGTACTTC. Amino acids: CASSSRGSTSYEQYF. The chain couples TRBV9 to TRBJ2-7; possibly TRBD2 for D (6 bases). Germline CDR1 is SGDLS and CDR2 is YYNGEE. V was trimmed by 4 bases and J by 1 base, leaving 15 bases between them. The CDR3 is made up of 15 amino acids.

The chain employs TRBV2 and TRBJ2-1, with D unresolved. Germline V lookup: CDR1 SNHLY, CDR2 FYNNEI. The CDR3 length is 11 residues. Trimming took 7 bases from V and 11 from J, leaving 12 bases between them. The CDR3 loop is CASTITEQQFF. CDR3 coding DNA: TGTGCCAGCACCATCACAGAGCAGCAGTTCTTC.

The rearrangement links TRBV7-6 to TRBJ2-3, with TRBD2 identical over 8 bases. Germline V gene lookup returns CDR1 SGHVS and CDR2 FNYEAQ. J lost 0 bases, V lost 1 base, and 9 bases had no gene match. This CDR3 has 18 amino acids. DNA for the CDR3: TGTGCCAGCAGCTTAGGTAGACTAGCGTCCAATAGCACAGATACGCAGTATTTT. It yields the protein CASSLGRLASNSTDTQYF.

V usage is TRBV29-1 and J usage is TRBJ1-2; D call uncertain. The CDR3 is 13 amino acids. CDR1 and CDR2 from the germline V gene are SQVTM and ANQGSEA. Trimming stripped 4 bases from V and 1 base from J, with 10 bases between. For the CDR3, the DNA is TGCAGCGTTGTAGTCGAGGGTAACTATGGCTACACCTTC. This codes for CSVVVEGNYGYTF. Drawing the rest from reference TRBV29-1 and TRBJ1-2, the complete variable domain is SAVISQKPSRDICQRGTSLTIQCQVDSQVTMMFWYRQQPGQSLTLIATANQGSEATYESGFVIDKFPISRPNLTFSTLTVSNMSPEDSSIYLCSVVVEGNYGYTFGSGTRLTVV.

This chain joins TRBV9 and TRBJ2-2; D is possibly TRBD2 (6 bases). The CDR3 length is 15 residues. V gave up 4 bases and J gave up 1 base, with 11 bases separating them. Per germline, CDR1 SGDLS and CDR2 YYNGEE. The CDR3 protein is CASSRWGENTGELFF. The CDR3 region has the DNA TGTGCCAGCAGCCGGTGGGGGGAGAACACCGGGGAGCTGTTTTTT. The entire variable domain, with the rest obtained from reference TRBV9 and TRBJ2-2, is as follows: DSGVTQTPKHLITATGQRVTLRCSPRSGDLSVYWYQQSLDQGLQFLIQYYNGEERAKGNILERFSAQQFPDLHSELNLSSLELGDSALYFCASSRWGENTGELFFGEGSRLTVL.

The DNA of the CDR3 is TGTGCCAGCAGCTTAGGCTTAGCGGGAGCCAACGAGCAGTACTTC. Amino acid sequence: CASSLGLAGANEQYF. This sequence joins TRBV27 and TRBJ2-7; the match to TRBD2 covers 9 bases. This CDR3 contains 15 residues. Trimming took 6 bases from V and 5 from J; bases not matched to a gene: 11. Germline lookup yields CDR1 MNHEY and CDR2 SMNVEV (reference sequence).

The rearrangement links TRBV7-2 to TRBJ2-5; D tentatively fits TRBD1 or TRBD2 (5 bases each). Looked up from germline, CDR1 is SGHTA and CDR2 is FQGNSA. Trimming stripped 10 bases from V and 0 bases from J, with 12 bases between. The CDR3 contains 13 residues. The CDR3 sequence is CAIWDGYQETQYF. As DNA, the CDR3 is TGTGCCATCTGGGACGGGTACCAAGAGACCCAGTACTTC. Combining the CDR3 with reference TRBV7-2 and TRBJ2-5 gives the whole variable domain GAGVSQSPSNKVTEKGKDVELRCDPISGHTALYWYRQSLGQGLEFLIYFQGNSAPDKSGLPSDRFSAERTGGSVSTLTIQRTQQEDSAVYLCAIWDGYQETQYFGPGTRLLVL.

This clone was seen only once. The V call is TRBV9, the J call TRBJ1-3, with D possibly matching TRBD1 (5 bases). The CDR3 length is 12 residues. The germline V gene encodes CDR1 SGDLS and CDR2 YYNGEE. Trimming removed 3 bases from V and 4 bases from J, with 5 bases in between. In DNA form, the CDR3 reads TGTGCCAGCAGCGGGGACGGAAACACCATATATTTT. It translates to CASSGDGNTIYF.

The chain carries TRBV11-1 and TRBJ2-2, with no clear D. V was cut by 5 bases and J by 3 bases, with 16 bases left in between. The CDR3 covers 16 residues. In germline, CDR1 is SGHAT, CDR2 FQDESV (reference sequence). The CDR3 sequence is CASSPFRDFDTGELFF. CDR3 in DNA: TGTGCCAGCAGCCCATTTAGGGATTTTGACACCGGGGAGCTGTTTTTT.

In the case of this clone: This same CDR3 is encoded by further DNA sequences in the sample. The rearrangement links TRBV5-1 to TRBJ2-7, with 7 positions matching TRBD1. Per the germline V gene, CDR1 is SGHRS and CDR2 is YFSETQ. The V gene end was trimmed by 1 base and the J gene end by 3 bases; junction bases not matched to a gene: 1. The CDR3 has 13 amino acids. The CDR3 nucleotides read TGCGCCAGCAGCTTGAGACAGGGCTACGAGCAGTACTTC. It translates to CASSLRQGYEQYF.

This sequence joins TRBV19 and TRBJ2-5; 8 bases agree with TRBD2. Germline lookup yields CDR1 LNHDA and CDR2 SQIVND (reference sequence). This CDR3 spans 16 amino acids. V gave up 4 bases and J gave up 6 bases; unmatched junction bases: 13. The CDR3 reads CASSTTPGGPLKTQYF. As DNA, the CDR3 is TGTGCCAGTAGTACAACACCGGGAGGGCCTTTGAAGACCCAGTACTTC.

The genes are TRBV9 and TRBJ2-3; TRBD2 aligns across 12 bases. V lost 4 bases and J lost 1; bases outside the gene matches: 7. Germline values: CDR1 SGDLS, CDR2 YYNGEE. The CDR3 is 17 amino acids. In DNA, the CDR3 is TGTGCCAGCAGCCCCGAAGGACTAGCGGGGCGCACAGATACGCAGTATTTT. Residues: CASSPEGLAGRTDTQYF. Full variable domain (rest looked up from reference TRBV9 and TRBJ2-3): DSGVTQTPKHLITATGQRVTLRCSPRSGDLSVYWYQQSLDQGLQFLIQYYNGEERAKGNILERFSAQQFPDLHSELNLSSLELGDSALYFCASSPEGLAGRTDTQYFGPGTRLTVL.

The rearrangement joins TRBV11-1 to TRBJ2-3; D may correspond to TRBD1 or TRBD2 (6 bases each). Trimming removed 3 bases from V and 0 bases from J, with 13 bases in between. In germline, CDR1 is SGHAT, CDR2 FQDESV (reference sequence). The CDR3 is 16 amino acids. CDR3 sequence (DNA): TGTGCCAGCAGCTTGCCCAGGGGAGGTAGCACAGATACGCAGTATTTT. Its translation: CASSLPRGGSTDTQYF.

This chain connects TRBV19 to TRBJ1-2, with 10 bases lining up with TRBD1. Losses at the gene ends were 3 bases for V and 4 bases for J; bases not matched to a gene: 2. From germline, CDR1 is LNHDA and CDR2 SQIVND (reference sequence). The CDR3 runs to 14 residues. The CDR3 DNA sequence: TGTGCCAGTAGTATGTGGACAGGGGGCTATGGCTACACCTTC. Amino acid sequence: CASSMWTGGYGYTF.

The genes are TRBV7-2 and TRBJ1-1; TRBD1 aligns across 9 bases. Looked up from germline, CDR1 is SGHTA and CDR2 is FQGNSA. Trimming took 3 bases from V and 0 from J; bases not matched to a gene: 11. This CDR3 is built from 18 residues. This chain's CDR3 is CASSFDRGYLSMNTEAFF. Written as DNA, the CDR3 is TGTGCCAGCAGCTTTGACAGGGGGTATTTATCCATGAACACTGAAGCTTTCTTT.

V is TRBV27 and J is TRBJ2-1; no reliable D call. Trimming took off 8 bases at V and 7 bases at J, with 9 bases between the two ends. This CDR3 spans 11 amino acids. From germline, CDR1 is MNHEY and CDR2 SMNVEV (reference sequence). CDR3 DNA: TGTGCCAGCGGTTGGGGAAATGAGCAGTTCTTC. Translating it yields CASGWGNEQFF.

This rearrangement joins TRBV7-2 to TRBJ2-4, with unresolved D. Trimming shortened V by 2 bases and J by 1 base, and 9 bases separated the two germline ends. The germline V gene encodes CDR1 SGHTA and CDR2 FQGNSA. The CDR3 has 15 residues. CDR3 amino acids: CASSLTDWAKNIQYF. DNA of the CDR3: TGTGCCAGCAGCTTAACCGACTGGGCCAAAAACATTCAGTACTTC.

The chain's CDR3 is CATSIRGADEQYF. CDR3 DNA: TGTGCCACCAGCATTCGGGGGGCCGACGAGCAGTACTTC. The V call is TRBV15, the J call TRBJ2-7; possible D gene TRBD2, 7 bases. CDR3 size: 13 residues. Germline V gene sequence: CDR1 LNHNV, CDR2 YYDKDF (reference sequence). Trimming pared 4 bases from V and 5 bases from J, leaving 12 bases between.

V is TRBV2 and J is TRBJ1-3, with 7 bases identical to TRBD1. This CDR3 contains 15 residues. The V segment lost 7 bases and the J segment 0 bases; nucleotides outside the gene matches: 6. Germline-derived CDR1 and CDR2 are SNHLY and FYNNEI. The DNA of the CDR3 is TGTGCCAGCAAATACTCAGGGGGCTCTGGAAACACCATATATTTT. Its protein product is CASKYSGGSGNTIYF.

This chain links TRBV28 with TRBJ1-2; TRBD1 matches 7 bases. V was clipped by 5 bases and J by 7 bases; unmatched bases: 4. Germline V gives CDR1 MDHEN, CDR2 SYDVKM. This CDR3 has 12 amino acids. In DNA, the CDR3 is TGTGCCAGCAGTCGGACAGGTTCTGGCTACACCTTC. This encodes CASSRTGSGYTF.

The chain joins TRBV7-9 to TRBJ2-1; D is unresolved. CDR3 length: 11 amino acids. The V gene lost 2 bases and the J gene lost 8 bases, with 4 bases spanning the gap. Germline lookup yields CDR1 SEHNR and CDR2 FQNEAQ (reference sequence). Here the CDR3 DNA reads TGTGCCAGCAGCTTACTTGATGAGCAGTTCTTC. It encodes CASSLLDEQFF.